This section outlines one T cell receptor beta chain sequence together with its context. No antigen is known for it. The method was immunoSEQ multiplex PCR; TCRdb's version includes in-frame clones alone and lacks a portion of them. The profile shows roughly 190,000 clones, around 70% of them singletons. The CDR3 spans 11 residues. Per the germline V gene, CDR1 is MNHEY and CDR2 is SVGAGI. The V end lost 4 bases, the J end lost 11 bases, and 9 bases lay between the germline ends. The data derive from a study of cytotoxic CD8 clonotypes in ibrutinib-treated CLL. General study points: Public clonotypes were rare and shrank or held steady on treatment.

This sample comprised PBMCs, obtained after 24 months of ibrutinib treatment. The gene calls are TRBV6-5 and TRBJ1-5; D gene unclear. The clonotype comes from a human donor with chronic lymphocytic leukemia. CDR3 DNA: TGTGCCAGCAGTTCCTCGTGGTCCCAGCATTTT. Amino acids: CASSSSWSQHF.